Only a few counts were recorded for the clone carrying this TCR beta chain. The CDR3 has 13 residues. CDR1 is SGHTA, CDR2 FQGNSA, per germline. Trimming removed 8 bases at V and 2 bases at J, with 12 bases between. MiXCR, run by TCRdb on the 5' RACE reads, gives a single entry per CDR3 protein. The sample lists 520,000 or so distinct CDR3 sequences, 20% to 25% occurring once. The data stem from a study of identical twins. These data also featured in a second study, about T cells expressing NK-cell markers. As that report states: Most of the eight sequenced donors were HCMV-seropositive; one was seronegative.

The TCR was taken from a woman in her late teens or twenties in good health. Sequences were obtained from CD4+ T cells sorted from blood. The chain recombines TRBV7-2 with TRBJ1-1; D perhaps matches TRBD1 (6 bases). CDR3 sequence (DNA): TGTGCCAGCGTCAGGGGTATCAACACTGAAGCTTTCTTT. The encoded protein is CASVRGINTEAFF.